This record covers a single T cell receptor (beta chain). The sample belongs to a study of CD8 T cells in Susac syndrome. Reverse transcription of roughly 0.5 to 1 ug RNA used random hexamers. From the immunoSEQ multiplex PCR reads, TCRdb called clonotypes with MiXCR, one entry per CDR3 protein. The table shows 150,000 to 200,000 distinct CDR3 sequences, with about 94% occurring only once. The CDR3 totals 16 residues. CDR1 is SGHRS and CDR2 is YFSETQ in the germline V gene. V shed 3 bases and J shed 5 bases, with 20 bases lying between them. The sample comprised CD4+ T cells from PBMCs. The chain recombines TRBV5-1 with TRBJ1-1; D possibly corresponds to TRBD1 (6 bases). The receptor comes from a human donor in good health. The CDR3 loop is CASSWPIGGAVTEAFF. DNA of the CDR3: TGCGCCAGCAGCTGGCCCATCGGGGGCGCAGTAACTGAAGCTTTCTTT. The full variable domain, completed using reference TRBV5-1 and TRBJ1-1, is KAGVTQTPRYLIKTRGQQVTLSCSPISGHRSVSWYQQTPGQGLQFLFEYFSETQRNKGNFPGRFSGRQFSNSRSEMNVSTLELGDSALYLCASSWPIGGAVTEAFFGQGTRLTVV.